A single TCR beta chain is shown here with its context. The data are from a study of T cell repertoires in cytomegalovirus infection. Overall study context: Public TCR beta signatures were indicative of both CMV infection and a matching HLA type.

Germline CDR1 and CDR2: SGHDN and FVKESK. V shed 4 bases and J shed 2 bases, with 7 bases lying between them. The CDR3 runs to 13 residues. TCRdb reanalysed the reads using MiXCR and keeps one entry per CDR3 protein. The sample includes around 240,000 distinct CDR3 sequences, over 20% seen only once; the top ten take 18%. The clonotype originates from a human donor in good health (CMV status not recorded). Some clones in this sample may be carry-over from other donors' samples. Sequencing input: CD8+ T cells from PBMCs. The chain employs TRBV14 and TRBJ2-3; the D is unclear. CDR3 DNA: TGTGCCAGCAGCCCTCTGTCCACAGATACGCAGTATTTT. It yields the protein CASSPLSTDTQYF.